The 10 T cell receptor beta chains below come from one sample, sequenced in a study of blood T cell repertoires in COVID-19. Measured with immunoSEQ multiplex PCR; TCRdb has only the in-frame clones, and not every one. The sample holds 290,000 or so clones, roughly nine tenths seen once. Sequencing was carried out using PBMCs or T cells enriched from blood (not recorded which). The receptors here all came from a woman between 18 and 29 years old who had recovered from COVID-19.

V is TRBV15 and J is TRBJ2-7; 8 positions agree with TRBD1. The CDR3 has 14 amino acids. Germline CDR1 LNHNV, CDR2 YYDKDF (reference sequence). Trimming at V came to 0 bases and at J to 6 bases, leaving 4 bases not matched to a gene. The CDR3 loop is CATSREGQGSEQYF. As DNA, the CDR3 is TGTGCCACCAGCAGAGAAGGACAGGGCTCCGAGCAGTACTTC.

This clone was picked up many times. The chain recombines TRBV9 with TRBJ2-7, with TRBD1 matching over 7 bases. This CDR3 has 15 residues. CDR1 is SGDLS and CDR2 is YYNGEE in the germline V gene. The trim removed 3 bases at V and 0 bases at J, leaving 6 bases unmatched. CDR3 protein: CASSATGEISYEQYF. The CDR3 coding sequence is TGTGCCAGCAGCGCAACAGGGGAGATCTCCTACGAGCAGTACTTC.

The CDR3 loop is CASSEGWIQGVSAYEQYF. In DNA, the CDR3 is TGTGCCAGCAGTGAAGGATGGATCCAGGGGGTCAGCGCCTACGAGCAGTACTTC. The V call is TRBV6-1, the J call TRBJ2-7; TRBD1 agrees at 7 bases. With 1 base clipped from V and 2 bases from J, the junction kept 14 bases outside the gene matches. Looked up from germline, CDR1 is MNHNS and CDR2 is SASEGT. The CDR3 loop spans 18 amino acids.

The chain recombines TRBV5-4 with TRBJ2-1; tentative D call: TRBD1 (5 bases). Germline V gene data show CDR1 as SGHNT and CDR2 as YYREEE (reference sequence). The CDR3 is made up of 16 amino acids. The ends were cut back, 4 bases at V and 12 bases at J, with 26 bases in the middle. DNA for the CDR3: TGTGCCAGCAGCAAATACCAGGGATCCTCCTCTATAGGGCAGTTCTTC. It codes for CASSKYQGSSSIGQFF.

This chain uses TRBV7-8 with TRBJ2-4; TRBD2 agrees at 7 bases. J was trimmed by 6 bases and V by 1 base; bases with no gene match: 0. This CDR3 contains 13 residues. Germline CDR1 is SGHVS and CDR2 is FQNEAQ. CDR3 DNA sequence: TGTGCCAGCAGCTTAGTAGCGGGAAACATTCAGTACTTC. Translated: CASSLVAGNIQYF.

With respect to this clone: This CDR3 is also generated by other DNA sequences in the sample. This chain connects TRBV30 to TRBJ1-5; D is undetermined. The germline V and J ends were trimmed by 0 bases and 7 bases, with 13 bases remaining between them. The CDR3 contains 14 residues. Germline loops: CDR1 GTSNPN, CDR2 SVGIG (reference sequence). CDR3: CAWSVRGGAQPQHF. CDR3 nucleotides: TGTGCCTGGAGTGTACGCGGCGGCGCGCAGCCCCAGCATTTT.

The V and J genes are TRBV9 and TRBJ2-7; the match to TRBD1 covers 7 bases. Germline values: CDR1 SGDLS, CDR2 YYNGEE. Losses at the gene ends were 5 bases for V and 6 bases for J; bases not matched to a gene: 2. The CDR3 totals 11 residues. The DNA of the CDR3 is TGTGCCAGCAGTCCAGGGGGCGAGCAGTACTTC. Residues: CASSPGGEQYF.

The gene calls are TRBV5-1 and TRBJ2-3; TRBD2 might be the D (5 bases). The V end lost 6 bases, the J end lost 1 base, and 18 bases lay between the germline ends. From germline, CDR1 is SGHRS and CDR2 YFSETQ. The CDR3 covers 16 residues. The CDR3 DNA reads TGCGCCAGCATCACGAGAACTCCCGGGGGCACAGATACGCAGTATTTT. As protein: CASITRTPGGTDTQYF.

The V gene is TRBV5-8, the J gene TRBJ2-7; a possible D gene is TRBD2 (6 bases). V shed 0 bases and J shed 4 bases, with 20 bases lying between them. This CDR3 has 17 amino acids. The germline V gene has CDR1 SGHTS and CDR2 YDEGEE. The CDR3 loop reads CASSLDGTPGSHYEQYF. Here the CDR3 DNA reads TGTGCCAGCAGCTTGGACGGGACTCCGGGGTCCCATTACGAGCAGTACTTC.

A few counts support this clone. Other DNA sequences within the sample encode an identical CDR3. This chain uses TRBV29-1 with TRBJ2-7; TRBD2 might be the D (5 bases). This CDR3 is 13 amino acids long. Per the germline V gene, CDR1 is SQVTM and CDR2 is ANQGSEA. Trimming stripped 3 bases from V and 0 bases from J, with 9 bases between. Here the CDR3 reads CSVEAGNSYEQYF. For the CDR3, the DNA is TGCAGCGTTGAGGCCGGGAACTCCTACGAGCAGTACTTC.